Listed below are T cell receptor beta chains from one sample, sequenced in a study of T cells in Graves' hyperthyroidism and ophthalmopathy. TCRdb reanalysed the multiplex PCR reads using MiXCR and keeps one entry per CDR3 protein. The sample includes about 600,000 distinct CDR3 sequences, 13% to 15% of them seen just once. Sequences were obtained from blood. These receptors all come from a woman under 30 with Graves' ophthalmopathy. The CDR3 runs from the conserved cysteine through the conserved F or W. The order of the fields is D gene, V gene, J gene, clone size, CDR3 DNA, CDR3 protein. The D gene is left open where the match is weak. Clone size is shown for a subset of rows, as once, few, many or a class of expanded clone.

.	TRBV30	TRBJ2-7	many	TGTGCCTGGAATGGGGGCGCATACGAGCAGTACTTC	CAWNGGAYEQYF
TRBD1	TRBV2	TRBJ2-5	many	TGTGCCAGCAGTGGGACAGGCCAAGAGACCCAGTACTTC	CASSGTGQETQYF
.	TRBV27	TRBJ2-7	many	TGTGCCAGCAGTCCGTATCCTCACAGGGCCCTCTCCTACGAGCAGTACTTC	CASSPYPHRALSYEQYF
TRBD1	TRBV6-1	TRBJ2-7	few	TGTGCCAGCAGTCCCAGACAGGGGGGCTTTATTAACTACGAGCAGTACTTC	CASSPRQGGFINYEQYF
TRBD1	TRBV7-3	TRBJ2-3	many	TGTGCCAGCAGCCAATTATCCGACAGGGCTCTTTATGGCACAGATACGCAGTATTTT	CASSQLSDRALYGTDTQYF
.	TRBV5-5	TRBJ1-5	.	TGTGCCAGCAGCTGGATGGGGCGCGAGAATCAGCCCCAGCATTTT	CASSWMGRENQPQHF
.	TRBV5-6	TRBJ2-1	.	TGTGCCAGCAGGGAAGGGGTCCTCCTTAGGGGTGAGCAGTTCTTC	CASREGVLLRGEQFF
TRBD1	TRBV29-1	TRBJ2-7	many	TGCAGCGCCGTAAACAGGGGCACTTCCTACGAGCAGTACTTC	CSAVNRGTSYEQYF
.	TRBV19	TRBJ1-2	.	TGTGCCAGTAGTGAACGTTTGAACTATGGCTACACCTTC	CASSERLNYGYTF
.	TRBV5-1	TRBJ2-5	.	TGCGCCAGCAGCTTGGATACGTCACAGGGACGGTTAGAGACCCAGTACTTC	CASSLDTSQGRLETQYF
.	TRBV6-1	TRBJ1-5	many	TGTGCCAGCAGTGAAGTGGCCACTTCGGGCAATCAGCCCCAGCATTTT	CASSEVATSGNQPQHF
.	TRBV15	TRBJ1-2	.	TGTGCCACCAGCAGAGGGGGGGCCTATGGCTACACCTTC	CATSRGGAYGYTF
TRBD2	TRBV6-6	TRBJ2-5	few	TGTGCCAGCAGTTACGACGAGCGGGAGCTGGGGACCCAGTACTTC	CASSYDERELGTQYF
.	TRBV5-1	TRBJ1-2	many	TGCGCCAGCAGCGCGGGACATTCCTATGGCTACACCTTC	CASSAGHSYGYTF
TRBD1	TRBV20-1	TRBJ2-1	many	TGCAGTGCTAGTGTACAGGGGGAGGCGCAGGCTGAGCAGTTCTTC	CSASVQGEAQAEQFF
.	TRBV19	TRBJ1-5	many	TGCGCCAGCAGCTTGGACGGGTTTAATCAGCCCCAGCATTTT	CASSLDGFNQPQHF
TRBD1	TRBV11-2	TRBJ2-6	many	TGTGCCAGCAGCCTGGCCCAGGGACAGGGCTCTGGGGCCAACGTCCTGACTTTC	CASSLAQGQGSGANVLTF
.	TRBV18	TRBJ2-2	many	TGTGCCAGCTCACTGAGGGACTCACCAACCGGGGAGCTGTTTTTT	CASSLRDSPTGELFF
.	TRBV5-1	TRBJ1-1	.	TGTGCCAGCAGCTTGGGCCACAACACTGAAGCTTTCTTT	CASSLGHNTEAFF
.	TRBV9	TRBJ2-5	many	TGTGCCAGCAGTTTAATACAGGATTCAGAGACCCAGTACTTC	CASSLIQDSETQYF
TRBD1	TRBV11-3	TRBJ2-5	few	TGTGCCAGCGGCTGGGACAGGGAGACCCAGTACTTC	CASGWDRETQYF
.	TRBV24-1	TRBJ2-7	many	TGTGCCACCAGTGATTTCAGGACGGAGGAGCAGTACTTC	CATSDFRTEEQYF
TRBD2	TRBV4-1	TRBJ2-3	.	TGCGCCAGCAGCCAAGGACGACTAGCGGGAGTCACAGATACGCAGTATTTT	CASSQGRLAGVTDTQYF
.	TRBV12-3/TRBV12-4	TRBJ2-5	many	TGTGCCAGCGACGCCGCCTACCGGGAACAAGAGACCCAGTACTTC	CASDAAYREQETQYF
.	TRBV6-2/TRBV6-3	TRBJ1-5	many	TGTGCCAGCAGCCCTCCCATGAGGGCAGGCAATCAGCCCCAGCATTTT	CASSPPMRAGNQPQHF
TRBD1	TRBV2	TRBJ1-5	many	TGTGCCAGCAGGGACACAGGGGGCAATCAGCCCCAGCATTTT	CASRDTGGNQPQHF
.	TRBV4-1	TRBJ1-5	.	TGCGCCAGCAGCTTGGGGAAATTCAGCAATCAGCCCCAGCATTTT	CASSLGKFSNQPQHF
.	TRBV20-1	TRBJ2-1	many	TGCAGTGCTAGGGGGGACTTAGACAATGAGCAGTTCTTC	CSARGDLDNEQFF
TRBD1	TRBV7-6	TRBJ2-6	.	TGTGCCAGCAGCTTAGATCGGGACAGGGGGTATGGGGCCAACGTCCTGACTTTC	CASSLDRDRGYGANVLTF
.	TRBV7-8	TRBJ2-5	.	TGTGCCAGCAGCTTAATCTCGAGTGAGCTGCCGGGGACCCAGTACTTC	CASSLISSELPGTQYF
.	TRBV28	TRBJ2-7	many	TGTGCCAGCAGTTTACCGCCTACCCCCTACGAGCAGTACTTC	CASSLPPTPYEQYF
.	TRBV20-1	TRBJ2-3	.	TGCAGTGCTACGGAGGGGCAGGGGGGAGATACGCAGTATTTT	CSATEGQGGDTQYF
.	TRBV9	TRBJ1-5	.	TGTGCCAGCAGCGCCGGACTGAGCAATCAGCCCCAGCATTTT	CASSAGLSNQPQHF
.	TRBV2	TRBJ1-2	many	TGTGCCAGCGAACGGGGACTTAACTATGGCTACACCTTC	CASERGLNYGYTF
TRBD1	TRBV27	TRBJ1-5	.	TGTGCCAGCAGTTTAGATGACAGGGGTAATCAGCCCCAGCATTTT	CASSLDDRGNQPQHF
.	TRBV12-3/TRBV12-4	TRBJ2-2	.	TGTGCCAGCAGTTTGCGTACGGGCGTGAACACCGGGGAGCTGTTTTTT	CASSLRTGVNTGELFF
.	TRBV5-4	TRBJ1-3	.	TGTGCCAGCAGCGACAGGACCTCTGGAAACACCATATATTTT	CASSDRTSGNTIYF
.	TRBV11-3	TRBJ1-4	few	TGTGCCAGCAGCTTAGTAGGAGTGTCTAATGAAAAACTGTTTTTT	CASSLVGVSNEKLFF
.	TRBV7-9	TRBJ2-3	many	TGTGCCAGCAGCTTAGGAATTAGACCCCCCACAGATACGCAGTATTTT	CASSLGIRPPTDTQYF
TRBD1	TRBV28	TRBJ2-3	many	TGTGCCAGCAACCCGGGACAGACTAGCACAGATACGCAGTATTTT	CASNPGQTSTDTQYF
TRBD2	TRBV27	TRBJ2-3	many	TGTGCCAGCAGGCCGGTATGGCGGGAGGGCCTGATCCCAGATACGCAGTATTTT	CASRPVWREGLIPDTQYF
TRBD1	TRBV13	TRBJ2-2	many	TGTGCCAGCAGCTCTGAGCGGACAGGGAAAACCGGGGAGCTGTTTTTT	CASSSERTGKTGELFF
TRBD2	TRBV10-3	TRBJ2-3	many	TGTGCCATCAGTACGGGACTAGCGGGATTGGCAGATACGCAGTATTTT	CAISTGLAGLADTQYF
TRBD2	TRBV6-2/TRBV6-3	TRBJ2-3	many	TGTGCCAGCAGTATAGCGGGAGCCTACACAGATACGCAGTATTTT	CASSIAGAYTDTQYF
.	TRBV7-2	TRBJ1-2	few	TGTGCCAGCAGCTTAGGACCCCCCGGTTATGGCTACACCTTC	CASSLGPPGYGYTF
TRBD1	TRBV12-3/TRBV12-4	TRBJ2-7	many	TGTGCCAGCAGTCTACGGACAGGGTACGAGCAGTACTTC	CASSLRTGYEQYF
TRBD1	TRBV10-3	TRBJ1-5	many	TGTGCCATCAGTACAGGGGAGGGGCGCCAGCCCCAGCATTTT	CAISTGEGRQPQHF
TRBD2	TRBV2	TRBJ2-1	many	TGTGCCAGCAGTGACCCCCTAGCGGGCTCCTACAATGAGCAGTTCTTC	CASSDPLAGSYNEQFF
.	TRBV3-1	TRBJ2-3	many	TGTGCCAGCAGCCAAACCTCCCTAGTGTCGTTAACAGATACGCAGTATTTT	CASSQTSLVSLTDTQYF
.	TRBV6-1	TRBJ2-5	many	TGTGCCAGCAGCACCGACAGTCGAAAGACCCAGTACTTC	CASSTDSRKTQYF
.	TRBV18	TRBJ1-1	many	TGTGCCAGCTCATCAGACAGAACTGAAGCTTTCTTT	CASSSDRTEAFF
.	TRBV29-1	TRBJ2-2	few	TGCAGCGTTAAGAGATCCGCGAACACCGGGGAGCTGTTTTTT	CSVKRSANTGELFF
.	TRBV7-2	TRBJ2-7	many	TGTGCCACGACGGATTTAGGCGAGCAGTACTTC	CATTDLGEQYF
TRBD1	TRBV12-3/TRBV12-4	TRBJ2-7	.	TGTGCCAGCAGCCCTACAGGGGGCACCGAGCAGTACTTC	CASSPTGGTEQYF